This TCR beta chain originates from a study of cytotoxic CD8 clonotypes in ibrutinib-treated CLL. Study background: Some 10 relapsed/refractory, some 16 treatment-naive; roughly 17 IGHV unmutated. Complete response was seen in 2 patients and partial in some 24; around twelve progressed and around 14 stayed remitted after a median 68 months.

Cryopreserved PBMCs provided around 1.9 micrograms of genomic DNA for the TCR beta libraries. Study-wide points: The times at which samples were taken varied between sustained-remission and progressing patients.

There are a few counts of this clone. Its antigen is currently unknown. The protocol was immunoSEQ multiplex PCR, while the TCRdb copy is restricted to in-frame clones and leaves out a portion. The sample lists roughly 190,000 clones, over 55% seen once, with over 10% in the top ten. J lost 3 bases, V lost 3 bases, and 16 bases had no gene match. The V gene's germline CDR1 is ENHRY and CDR2 SYGVKD. There are 20 residues in the CDR3. The receptor was isolated from a human donor with chronic lymphocytic leukemia. The V and J genes are TRBV10-3 and TRBJ2-5, with 13 nucleotides matching TRBD2. The material sequenced was PBMCs, taken after 24 months of ibrutinib treatment. CDR3 DNA: TGTGCCATCAGTGATCATAGTGGACTAGCGGGAGTAGGGAGAAAAGAGACCCAGTACTTC. Amino acids: CAISDHSGLAGVGRKETQYF.